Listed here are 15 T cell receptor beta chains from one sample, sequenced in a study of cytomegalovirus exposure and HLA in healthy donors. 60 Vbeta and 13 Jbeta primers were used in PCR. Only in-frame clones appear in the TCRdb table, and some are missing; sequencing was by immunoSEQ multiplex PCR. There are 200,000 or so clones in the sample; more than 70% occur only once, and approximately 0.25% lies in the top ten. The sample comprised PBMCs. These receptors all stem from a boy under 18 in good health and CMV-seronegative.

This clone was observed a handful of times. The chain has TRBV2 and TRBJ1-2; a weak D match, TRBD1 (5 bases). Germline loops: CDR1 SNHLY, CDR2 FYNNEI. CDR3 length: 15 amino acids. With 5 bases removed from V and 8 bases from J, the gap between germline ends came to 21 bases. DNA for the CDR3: TGTGCCAGCAGTTTTACCCCCAGTTCGCAGGGCGGCTACACCTTC. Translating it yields CASSFTPSSQGGYTF.

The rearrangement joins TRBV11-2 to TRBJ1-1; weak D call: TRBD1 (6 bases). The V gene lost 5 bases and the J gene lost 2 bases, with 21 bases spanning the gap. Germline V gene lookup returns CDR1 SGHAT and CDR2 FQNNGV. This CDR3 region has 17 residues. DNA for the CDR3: TGTGCCAGCAGCCTCGTAGCCCTCGGGACAAACAACACTGAAGCTTTCTTT. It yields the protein CASSLVALGTNNTEAFF.

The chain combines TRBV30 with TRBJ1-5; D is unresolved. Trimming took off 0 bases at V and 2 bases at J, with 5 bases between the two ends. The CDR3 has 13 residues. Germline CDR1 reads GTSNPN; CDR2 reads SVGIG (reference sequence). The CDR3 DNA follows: TGTGCCTGGAGTGTATCGGGCAATCAGCCCCAGCATTTT. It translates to CAWSVSGNQPQHF.

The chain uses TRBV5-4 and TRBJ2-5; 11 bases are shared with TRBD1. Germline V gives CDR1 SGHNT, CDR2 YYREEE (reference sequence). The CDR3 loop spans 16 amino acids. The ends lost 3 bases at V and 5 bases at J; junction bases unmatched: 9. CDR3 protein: CASSSPGQGGRETQYF. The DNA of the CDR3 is TGTGCCAGCAGCTCTCCGGGACAGGGGGGTCGGGAGACCCAGTACTTC.

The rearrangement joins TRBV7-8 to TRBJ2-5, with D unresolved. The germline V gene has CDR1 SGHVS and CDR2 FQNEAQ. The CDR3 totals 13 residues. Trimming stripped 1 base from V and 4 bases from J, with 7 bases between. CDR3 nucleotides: TGTGCCAGCAGCTTAGTATTCTTAGAGACCCAGTACTTC. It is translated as CASSLVFLETQYF.

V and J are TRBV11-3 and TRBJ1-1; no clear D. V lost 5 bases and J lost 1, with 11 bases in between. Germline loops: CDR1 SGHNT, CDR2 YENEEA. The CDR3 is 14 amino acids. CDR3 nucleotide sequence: TGTGCCAGCAGCCCCCGCGGGCCGAACACTGAAGCTTTCTTT. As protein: CASSPRGPNTEAFF.

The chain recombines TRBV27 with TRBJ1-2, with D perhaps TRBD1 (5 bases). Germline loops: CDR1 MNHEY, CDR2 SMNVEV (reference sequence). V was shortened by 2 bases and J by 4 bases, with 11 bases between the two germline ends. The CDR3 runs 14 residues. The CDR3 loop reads CASSLTQGTYGYTF. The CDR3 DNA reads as TGTGCCAGCAGTTTAACCCAGGGAACCTATGGCTACACCTTC.

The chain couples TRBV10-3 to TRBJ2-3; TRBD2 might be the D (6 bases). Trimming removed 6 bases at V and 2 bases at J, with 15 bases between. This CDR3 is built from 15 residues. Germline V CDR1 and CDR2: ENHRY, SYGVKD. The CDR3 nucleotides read TGTGCCATCAGGGGCGGGCGGGGCAACACAGATACGCAGTATTTT. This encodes CAIRGGRGNTDTQYF.

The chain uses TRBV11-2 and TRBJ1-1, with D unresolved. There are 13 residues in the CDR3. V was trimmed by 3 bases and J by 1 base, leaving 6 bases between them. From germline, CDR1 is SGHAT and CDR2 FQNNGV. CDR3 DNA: TGTGCCAGCAGCTTGAGAGGGAACACTGAAGCTTTCTTT. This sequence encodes CASSLRGNTEAFF. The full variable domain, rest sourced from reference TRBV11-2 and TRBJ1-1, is EAGVAQSPRYKIIEKRQSVAFWCNPISGHATLYWYQQILGQGPKLLIQFQNNGVVDDSQLPKDRFSAERLKGVDSTLKIQPAKLEDSAVYLCASSLRGNTEAFFGQGTRLTVV.

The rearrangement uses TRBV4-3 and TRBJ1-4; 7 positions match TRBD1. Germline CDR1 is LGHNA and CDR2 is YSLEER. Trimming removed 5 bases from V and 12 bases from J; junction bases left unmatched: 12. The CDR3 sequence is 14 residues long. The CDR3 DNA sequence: TGCGCCAGCAGCTCTCTGGGACAGTCGGAGCAACTGTTTTTT. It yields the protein CASSSLGQSEQLFF.

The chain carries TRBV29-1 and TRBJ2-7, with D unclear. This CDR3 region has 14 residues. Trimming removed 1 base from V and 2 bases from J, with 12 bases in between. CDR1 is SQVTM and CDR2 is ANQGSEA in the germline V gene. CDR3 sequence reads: CSVEGPDSAYEQYF. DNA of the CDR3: TGCAGCGTTGAAGGACCCGACTCGGCCTACGAGCAGTACTTC.

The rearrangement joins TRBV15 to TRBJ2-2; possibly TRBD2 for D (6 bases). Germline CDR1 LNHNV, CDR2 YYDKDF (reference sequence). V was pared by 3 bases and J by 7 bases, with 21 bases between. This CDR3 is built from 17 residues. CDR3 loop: CATSSPIPAGLRGELFF. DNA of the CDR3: TGTGCCACCAGCAGCCCCATCCCCGCGGGGTTACGCGGGGAGCTGTTTTTT.

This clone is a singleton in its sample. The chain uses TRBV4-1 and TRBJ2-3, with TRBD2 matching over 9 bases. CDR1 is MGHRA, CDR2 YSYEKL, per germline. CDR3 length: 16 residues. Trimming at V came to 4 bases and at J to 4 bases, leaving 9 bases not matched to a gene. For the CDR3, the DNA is TGCGCCAGCAGCCCATTGGGGGCGGGAGGGGCAGATACGCAGTATTTT. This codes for CASSPLGAGGADTQYF.

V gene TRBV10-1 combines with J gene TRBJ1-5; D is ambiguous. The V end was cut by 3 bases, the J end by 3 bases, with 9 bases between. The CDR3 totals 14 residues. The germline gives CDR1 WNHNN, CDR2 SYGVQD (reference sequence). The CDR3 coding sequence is TGCGCCAGCAGTGAAGCAGGTCCCAATCAGCCCCAGCATTTT. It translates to CASSEAGPNQPQHF.

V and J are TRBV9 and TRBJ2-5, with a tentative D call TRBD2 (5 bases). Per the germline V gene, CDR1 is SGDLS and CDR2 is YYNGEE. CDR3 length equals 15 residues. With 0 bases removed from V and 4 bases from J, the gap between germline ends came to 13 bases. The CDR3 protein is CASSVAVRGPETQYF. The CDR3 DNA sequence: TGTGCCAGCAGCGTAGCTGTTCGGGGTCCAGAGACCCAGTACTTC.